This T cell receptor (beta chain) was recorded in a study of human T cells and chemical hapten exposure. Across the study: Mainly, slight library volume differences in the pool made TCR yields vary.

For the library, individual cDNA molecules each received unique molecular identifiers. As originally analysed: Sequenced samples showed a median of around 91,000 TCRs each, with counts running from about 20,000 to 690,000. TCRdb re-called the RACE reads with MiXCR, one entry per CDR3 protein. These V and J calls originate from TCRdb's pipeline instead of the authors' own analysis. The sample shows about 45,000 distinct CDR3 sequences, 4.3% of them seen only once. CDR3 length: 17 residues. The junction had 9 bases not matched to a gene; V was cut back by 5 bases and J by 7 bases. Germline CDR1 reads MNHEY; CDR2 reads SVGAGI. Findings and caveats of the study: DPC sensitization did not alter TCRs above 1 in 1000 frequency.

Specified time point: healthy volunteer bleed at 2 weeks. Unfractionated whole blood yielded the extracted total RNA. The table lists this clonotype with many counts. The antigen remains unidentified. The sequencing input was whole blood. The genes are TRBV6-5 and TRBJ2-1; TRBD2 matches 15 bases. This TCR came from a female donor in good health. Some clones in this sample may be carry-over from other donors' samples. The CDR3 coding sequence is TGTGCCAGCAGTAAAAGGACTAGCGGGGGGGTCATGAATGAGCAGTTCTTC. Protein product: CASSKRTSGGVMNEQFF.